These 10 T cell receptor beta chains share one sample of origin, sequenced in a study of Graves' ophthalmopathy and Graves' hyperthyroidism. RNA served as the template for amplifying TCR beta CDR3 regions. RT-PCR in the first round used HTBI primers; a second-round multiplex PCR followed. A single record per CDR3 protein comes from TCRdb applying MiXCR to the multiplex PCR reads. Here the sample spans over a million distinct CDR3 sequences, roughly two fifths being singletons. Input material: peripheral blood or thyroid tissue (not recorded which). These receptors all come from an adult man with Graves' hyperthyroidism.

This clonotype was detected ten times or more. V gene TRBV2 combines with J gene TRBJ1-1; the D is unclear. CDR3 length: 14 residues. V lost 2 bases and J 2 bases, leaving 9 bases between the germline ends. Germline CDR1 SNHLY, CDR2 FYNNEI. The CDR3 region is CASSEKKANTEAFF. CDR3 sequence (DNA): TGTGCCAGCAGTGAAAAGAAAGCTAACACTGAAGCTTTCTTT. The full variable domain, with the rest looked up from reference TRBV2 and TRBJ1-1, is EPEVTQTPSHQVTQMGQEVILRCVPISNHLYFYWYRQILGQKVEFLVSFYNNEISEKSEIFDDQFSVERPDGSNFTLKIRSTKLEDSAMYFCASSEKKANTEAFFGQGTRLTVV.

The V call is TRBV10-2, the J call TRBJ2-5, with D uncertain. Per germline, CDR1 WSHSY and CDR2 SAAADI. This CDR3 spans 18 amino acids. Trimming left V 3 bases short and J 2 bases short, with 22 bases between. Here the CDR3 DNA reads TGCGCCAGCAGTGACCCCCTCGGACCGAAGGCTAGTCAAGAGACCCAGTACTTC. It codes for CASSDPLGPKASQETQYF.

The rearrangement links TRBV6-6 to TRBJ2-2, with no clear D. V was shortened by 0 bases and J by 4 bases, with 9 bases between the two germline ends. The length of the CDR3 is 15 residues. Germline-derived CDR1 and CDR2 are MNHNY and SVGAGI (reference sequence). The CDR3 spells CASSYSGLTTGELFF. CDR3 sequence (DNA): TGTGCCAGCAGTTACTCAGGGCTTACCACCGGGGAGCTGTTTTTT.

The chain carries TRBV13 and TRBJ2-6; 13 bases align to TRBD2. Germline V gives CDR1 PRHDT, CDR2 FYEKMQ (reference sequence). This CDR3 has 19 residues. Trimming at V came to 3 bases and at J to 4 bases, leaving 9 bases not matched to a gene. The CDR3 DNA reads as TGTGCCAGCAGCTTCGGAAGACTAGCGGGGGGAGCGGGGGCCAACGTCCTGACTTTC. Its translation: CASSFGRLAGGAGANVLTF. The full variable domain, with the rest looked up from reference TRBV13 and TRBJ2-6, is AAGVIQSPRHLIKEKRETATLKCYPIPRHDTVYWYQQGPGQDPQFLISFYEKMQSDKGSIPDRFSAQQFSDYHSELNMSSLELGDSALYFCASSFGRLAGGAGANVLTFGAGSRLTVL.

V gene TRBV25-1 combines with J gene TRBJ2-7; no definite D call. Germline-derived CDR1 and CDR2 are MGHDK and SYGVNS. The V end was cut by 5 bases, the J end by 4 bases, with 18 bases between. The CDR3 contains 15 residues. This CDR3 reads CASSLPRAPAYEQYF. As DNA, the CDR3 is TGTGCCAGCAGTTTACCCCGGGCTCCAGCTTACGAGCAGTACTTC.

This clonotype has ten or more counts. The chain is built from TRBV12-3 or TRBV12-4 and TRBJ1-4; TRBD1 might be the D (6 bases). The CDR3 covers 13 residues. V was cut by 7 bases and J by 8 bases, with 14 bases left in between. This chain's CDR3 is CASNNLGAEKLFF. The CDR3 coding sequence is TGTGCCAGCAACAACCTGGGGGCAGAAAAACTGTTTTTT.

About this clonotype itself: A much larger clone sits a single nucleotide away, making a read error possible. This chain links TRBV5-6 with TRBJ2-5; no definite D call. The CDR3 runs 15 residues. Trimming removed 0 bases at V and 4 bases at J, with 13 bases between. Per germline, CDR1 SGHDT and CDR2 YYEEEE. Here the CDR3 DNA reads TGTGCCAGCAGCTTGGCGGCGGTGGGCCGAGAGACCCAGTACTTC. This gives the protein CASSLAAVGRETQYF. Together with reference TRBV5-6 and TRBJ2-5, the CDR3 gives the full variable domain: DAGVTQSPTHLIKTRGQQVTLRCSPKSGHDTVSWYQQALGQGPQFIFQYYEEEERQRGNFPDRFSGHQFPNYSSELNVNALLLGDSALYLCASSLAAVGRETQYFGPGTRLLVL.

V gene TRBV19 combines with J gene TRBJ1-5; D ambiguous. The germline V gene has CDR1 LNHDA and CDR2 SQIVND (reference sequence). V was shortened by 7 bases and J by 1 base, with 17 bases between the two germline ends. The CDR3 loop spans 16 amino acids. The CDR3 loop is CASKWTPVGSNQPQHF. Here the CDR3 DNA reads TGTGCCAGTAAATGGACCCCCGTGGGGAGCAATCAGCCCCAGCATTTT.

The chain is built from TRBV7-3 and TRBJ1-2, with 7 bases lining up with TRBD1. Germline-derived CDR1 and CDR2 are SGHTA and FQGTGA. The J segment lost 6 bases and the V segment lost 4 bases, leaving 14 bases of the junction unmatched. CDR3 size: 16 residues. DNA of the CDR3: TGTGCCAGCAGCTCCCGACAGGGACCCGAGGGGGATGGCTACACCTTC. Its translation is CASSSRQGPEGDGYTF.

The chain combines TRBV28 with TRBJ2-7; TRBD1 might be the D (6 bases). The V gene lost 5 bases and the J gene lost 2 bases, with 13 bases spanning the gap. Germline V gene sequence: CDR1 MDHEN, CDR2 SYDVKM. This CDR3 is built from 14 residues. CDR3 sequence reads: CASSQQGGTYEQYF. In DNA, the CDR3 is TGTGCCAGCAGTCAACAGGGCGGTACCTACGAGCAGTACTTC.